What follows is one T cell receptor (beta chain) and its context. These data are taken from a study of post-analysis software for immune sequencing data. Sequencing libraries made from TCR beta cDNA carried unique molecular identifiers. TCRdb recomputed calls from the PCR reads with MiXCR, one row per CDR3 protein. The sample includes approximately 630,000 distinct CDR3 sequences, 59% of them seen just once. Source material: blood. The sequence came from a girl aged 2-9 years with multiple sclerosis.

The CDR3 protein is CSASGPETYNEQFF. As DNA, the CDR3 is TGCAGTGCTAGTGGACCAGAAACCTACAATGAGCAGTTCTTC. V usage is TRBV20-1 and J usage is TRBJ2-1; D is uncertain. Deletions cut 3 bases from V and 2 bases from J, with 11 bases between. Looked up from germline, CDR1 is DFQATT and CDR2 is SNEGSKA (reference sequence). This CDR3 comprises 14 residues.